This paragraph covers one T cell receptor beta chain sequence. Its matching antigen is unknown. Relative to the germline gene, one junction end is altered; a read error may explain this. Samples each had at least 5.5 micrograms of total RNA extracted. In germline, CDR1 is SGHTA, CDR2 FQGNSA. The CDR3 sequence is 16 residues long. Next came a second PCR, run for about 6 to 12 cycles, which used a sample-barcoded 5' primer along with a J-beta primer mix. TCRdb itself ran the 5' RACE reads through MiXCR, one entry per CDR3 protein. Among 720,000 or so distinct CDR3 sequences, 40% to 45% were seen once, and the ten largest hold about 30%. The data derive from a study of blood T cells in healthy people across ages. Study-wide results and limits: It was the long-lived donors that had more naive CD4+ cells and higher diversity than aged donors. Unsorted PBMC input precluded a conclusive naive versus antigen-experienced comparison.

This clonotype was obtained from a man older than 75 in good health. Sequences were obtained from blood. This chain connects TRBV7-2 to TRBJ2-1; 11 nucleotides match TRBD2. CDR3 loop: CASSFPGTSGYNERFF. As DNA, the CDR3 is TGTGCCAGCAGCTTCCCCGGGACTAGCGGCTACAATGAGCGGTTCTTC.